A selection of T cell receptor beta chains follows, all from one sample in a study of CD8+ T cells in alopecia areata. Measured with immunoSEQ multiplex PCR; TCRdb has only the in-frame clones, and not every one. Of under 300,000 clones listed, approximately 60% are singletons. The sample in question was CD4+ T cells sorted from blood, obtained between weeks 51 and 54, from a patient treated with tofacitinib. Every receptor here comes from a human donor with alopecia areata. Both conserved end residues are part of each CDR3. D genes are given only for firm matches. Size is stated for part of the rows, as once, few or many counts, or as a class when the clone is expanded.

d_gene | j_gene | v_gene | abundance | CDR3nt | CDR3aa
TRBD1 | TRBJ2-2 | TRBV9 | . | TGTGCCAGCAGCTTTCGACAGGGCGGCACCGGGGAGCTGTTTTTT | CASSFRQGGTGELFF
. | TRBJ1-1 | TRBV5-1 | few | TGCGCCAGCACCCGAAGACCGGACACTGAAGCTTTCTTT | CASTRRPDTEAFF
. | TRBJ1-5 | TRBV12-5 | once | TGTGCTAGTGGCCTCGGGACGGGCAATCAGCCCCAGCATTTT | CASGLGTGNQPQHF
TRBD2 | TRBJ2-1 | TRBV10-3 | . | TGTGCCACCAAAGCCGCTAGCGGCGAGAACAATGAGCAGTTCTTC | CATKAASGENNEQFF
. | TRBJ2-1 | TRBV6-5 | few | TGTGCCAGCATGGTATCGAGTGGCAATGAGCAGTTCTTC | CASMVSSGNEQFF
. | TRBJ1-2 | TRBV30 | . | TGTGCCTGGAGTTATGGGACGGACTATGGCTACACCTTC | CAWSYGTDYGYTF
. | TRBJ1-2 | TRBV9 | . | TGTGCCAGCAGGCGGGACGGAGTATTCTATGGCTACACCTTC | CASRRDGVFYGYTF
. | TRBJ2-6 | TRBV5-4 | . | TGTGCCAGCAGCTTCCCTACACTCCTCAGCTCTGGGGCCAACGTCCTGACTTTC | CASSFPTLLSSGANVLTF
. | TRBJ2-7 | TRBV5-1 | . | TGCGCCAGCAGCTTGTTCGGGAGGACAGGGACCACCTACGAGCAGTACTTC | CASSLFGRTGTTYEQYF
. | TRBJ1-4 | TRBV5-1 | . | TGCGCCAGCAGCTTGGGGACAGTTAATGAAAAACTGTTTTTT | CASSLGTVNEKLFF
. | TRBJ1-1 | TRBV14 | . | TGTGCCAGCAGCTTACCGGGGGAGAACACTGAAGCTTTCTTT | CASSLPGENTEAFF
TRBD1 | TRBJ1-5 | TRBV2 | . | TGTGCCAGCAGTGCCCAGACAGGGGCCAGCAATCAGCCCCAGCATTTT | CASSAQTGASNQPQHF
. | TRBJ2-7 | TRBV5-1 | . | TGCGCCAGCAGCCGCACACATATACAGGGATACGAGCAGTACTTC | CASSRTHIQGYEQYF
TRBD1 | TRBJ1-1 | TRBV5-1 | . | TGCGCCAGCAGCTCCCGAAGTGGTCAGGGGGCCACTGAAGCTTTCTTT | CASSSRSGQGATEAFF
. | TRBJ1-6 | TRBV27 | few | TGTGCCAGCAGTTTGGACTATAATTCACCCCTCCACTTT | CASSLDYNSPLHF
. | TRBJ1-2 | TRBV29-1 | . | TGCAGCGTTGACCGAACCTATGGCTACACCTTC | CSVDRTYGYTF
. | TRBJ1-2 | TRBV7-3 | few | TGTGCCAGCAGTTTTCCGAATAACTATGGCTACACCTTC | CASSFPNNYGYTF
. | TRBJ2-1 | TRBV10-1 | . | TGCGCCAGCGGCTCCTACAATGAGCAGTTCTTC | CASGSYNEQFF
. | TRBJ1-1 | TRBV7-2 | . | TGTGCCAGCAGCTTTCGTCGAGCGAGGACTGAAGCTTTCTTT | CASSFRRARTEAFF
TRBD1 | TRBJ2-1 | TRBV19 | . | TGTGCCAGTAGCGCACAGGGGATCGCGTACAATGAGCAGTTCTTC | CASSAQGIAYNEQFF
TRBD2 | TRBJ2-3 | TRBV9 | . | TGTGCCAGCAGCCTCGGGACTAGCGGGGTACTGCAGTATTTT | CASSLGTSGVLQYF
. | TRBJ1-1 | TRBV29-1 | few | TGCAGCACCGGTATGTTGGATCCCAGGGCTTTCTTT | CSTGMLDPRAFF
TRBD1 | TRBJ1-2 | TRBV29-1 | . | TGCAGCGTTGGTGTTATGAGGGGGCCCTTGGATGGCTACACCTTC | CSVGVMRGPLDGYTF
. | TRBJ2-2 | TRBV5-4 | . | TGTGCCAGCAGCGATTGGACCGGACACTTTTATGGCGGGGAGCTGTTTTTT | CASSDWTGHFYGGELFF
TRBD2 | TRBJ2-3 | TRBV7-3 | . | TGTGCCAGCAGCCTCACACTAGCGGGGTACACAGATACGCAGTATTTT | CASSLTLAGYTDTQYF
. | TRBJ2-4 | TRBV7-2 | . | TGTGCCAGCAGCTTAAGTGGCTCTCTAGCCAAAAACATTCAGTACTTC | CASSLSGSLAKNIQYF
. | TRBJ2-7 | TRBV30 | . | TGTGCCTGGAGTGAAGGTACGCTGGACGAGCAGTACTTC | CAWSEGTLDEQYF
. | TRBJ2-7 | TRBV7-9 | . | TGTGCCAGCAGCTCTAGCCGCGAGCAGTACTTC | CASSSSREQYF
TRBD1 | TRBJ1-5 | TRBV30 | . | TGTGCCTGGGACAGGGGCCTAGGCGGGCCCCAGCATTTT | CAWDRGLGGPQHF
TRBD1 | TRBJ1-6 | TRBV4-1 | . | TGCGCCAGCAGCCAAGAAGGCCATAGGACAGGCGGCACCTATAATTCACCCCTCCACTTT | CASSQEGHRTGGTYNSPLHF
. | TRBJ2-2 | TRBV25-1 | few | TGTGCCAGCAGTGAATACTCTGACACCGGGGAGCTGTTTTTT | CASSEYSDTGELFF
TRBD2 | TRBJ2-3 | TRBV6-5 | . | TGTGCCAGCAGTTACCGGGGGGAGTGGGCAGATACGCAGTATTTT | CASSYRGEWADTQYF
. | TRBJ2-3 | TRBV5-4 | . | TGTGCCAGCAGCTTGGCGGGGGACCTCACAGATACGCAGTATTTT | CASSLAGDLTDTQYF
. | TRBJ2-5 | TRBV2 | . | TGTGCCAGCGGGGAGTACGAGACCCAGTACTTC | CASGEYETQYF
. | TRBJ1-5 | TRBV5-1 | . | TGCGCCAGCAGCTTGGGTCAGCCAAATCAGCCCCAGCATTTT | CASSLGQPNQPQHF
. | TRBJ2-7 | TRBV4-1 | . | TGCGCCAGCAGCCCAGCGGGCTCCTACGAGCAGTACTTC | CASSPAGSYEQYF
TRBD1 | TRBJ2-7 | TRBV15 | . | TGTGCCACCAGCAGAAACAGGGGGAGCTCCTACGAGCAGTACTTC | CATSRNRGSSYEQYF
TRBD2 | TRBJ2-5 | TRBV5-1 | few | TGCGCCAGCAGCCTCCGGACTAGCGTGGAGACCCAGTACTTC | CASSLRTSVETQYF
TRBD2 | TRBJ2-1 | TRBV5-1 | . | TGCGCCAGCAGAATAGGGACTAGCGCGGGGTACAATGAGCAGTTCTTC | CASRIGTSAGYNEQFF
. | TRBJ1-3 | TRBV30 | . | TGTGCCTGGACCGAGGGGGGACTGTTTTCTGGAAACACCATATATTTT | CAWTEGGLFSGNTIYF
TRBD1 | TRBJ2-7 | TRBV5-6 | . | TGTGCCAGCAGCTTACAGGCAGGGGGTTTGTACGAGCAGTACTTC | CASSLQAGGLYEQYF
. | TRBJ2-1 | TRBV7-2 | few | TGTGCCAGCAGCTTAGCGGGCCAGCGGAGAAACAATGAGCAGTTCTTC | CASSLAGQRRNNEQFF
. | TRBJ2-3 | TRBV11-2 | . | TGTGCCAGCAGCCGGGGGGCACAGGGGGCAGATACGCAGTATTTT | CASSRGAQGADTQYF
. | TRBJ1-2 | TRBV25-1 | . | TGTGCCAGCAGTGAACCGGGACGGCTTTATGGCTACACCTTC | CASSEPGRLYGYTF
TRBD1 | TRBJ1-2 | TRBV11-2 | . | TGTGCCAGCAGCTTAGGACAGGGTCCGGGCTACACCTTC | CASSLGQGPGYTF
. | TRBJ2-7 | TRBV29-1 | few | TGCAGCTTCTCCCTGGGGGATCAGCAGTACTTC | CSFSLGDQQYF
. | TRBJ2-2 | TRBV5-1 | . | TGCGCCAGCAGCCCAAGGGGACGGCAGACGAACACCGGGGAGCTGTTTTTT | CASSPRGRQTNTGELFF
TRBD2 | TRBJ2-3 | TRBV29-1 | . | TGCAGCTCTGGGGCTAGCGGATTCATGGATACGCAGTATTTT | CSSGASGFMDTQYF
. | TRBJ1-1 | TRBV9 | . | TGTGCCAGCAGCGTAGGGGTGATGGACACTGAAGCTTTCTTT | CASSVGVMDTEAFF
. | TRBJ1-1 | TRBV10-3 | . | TGTGCCATCAGTGAGACAGGCGTGAACACTGAAGCTTTCTTT | CAISETGVNTEAFF
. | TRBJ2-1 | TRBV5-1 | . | TGCGCCAGCAGCTTGGGGGGTAGAAACAATGAGCAGTTCTTC | CASSLGGRNNEQFF
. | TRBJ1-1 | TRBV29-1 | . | TGCAGCGCGTGCCTGCTGAACACTGAAGCTTTCTTT | CSACLLNTEAFF
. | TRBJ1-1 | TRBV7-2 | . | TGTGCCAGCACCCCCTGGGCGAACACTGAAGCTTTCTTT | CASTPWANTEAFF
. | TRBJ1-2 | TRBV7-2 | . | TGTGCCAGCAGCCCCACTGGACGGAGGTATGGCTACACCTTC | CASSPTGRRYGYTF
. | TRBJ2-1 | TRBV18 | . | TGTGCCAGCTCACCACCGCAGGGATGGGGATACAATGAGCAGTTCTTC | CASSPPQGWGYNEQFF
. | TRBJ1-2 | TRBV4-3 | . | TGCGCCAGCAGCAAGGTCCAGGGGAGGATCGGTAACTATGGCTACACCTTC | CASSKVQGRIGNYGYTF
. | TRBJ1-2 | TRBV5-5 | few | TGTGCCAGCAGCCCAGTGTTAAACTATGGCTACACCTTC | CASSPVLNYGYTF
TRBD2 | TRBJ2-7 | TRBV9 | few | TGTGCCAGCAGCGTAGGACTAGCGGGGTCCTACGAGCAGTACTTC | CASSVGLAGSYEQYF